The 9 T cell receptor beta chains in this list originate from one sample, sequenced in a study of shared clonotypes between healthy human individuals. TCRdb's table, derived via immunoSEQ multiplex PCR, lists solely in-frame clones and lacks some. The table shows under 1,100,000 clones, with 65% to 80% occurring only once. The material sequenced was memory CD4+ T cells sorted from blood. Subset indicated: CD45RA-negative fraction. Every receptor here comes from a man aged 18 to 29 in good health.

This clone was observed a handful of times. The V and J genes are TRBV5-4 and TRBJ1-1; 9 positions agree with TRBD1. This CDR3 is built from 16 residues. CDR1 and CDR2 (germline): SGHNT, YYREEE (reference sequence). Trimming removed 4 bases from V and 3 bases from J; junction bases left unmatched: 10. The CDR3 region has the DNA TGTGCCAGCAGCCCCGGAACAGGGGGCAGGGACACTGAAGCTTTCTTT. This encodes CASSPGTGGRDTEAFF.

This clone showed up just a few times. The chain uses TRBV6-6 and TRBJ2-5; 10 nucleotides align to TRBD2. The CDR3 runs to 15 residues. Looked up from germline, CDR1 is MNHNY and CDR2 is SVGAGI (reference sequence). The trim removed 5 bases at V and 6 bases at J, leaving 9 bases unmatched. The CDR3 nucleotides read TGTGCCAGCAGTGCCCAAGCGGGGGGGGGAAAGACCCAGTACTTC. Its translation: CASSAQAGGGKTQYF.

J is TRBJ1-4 and V is TRBV20-1; D call uncertain. CDR3 length: 11 amino acids. Per germline, CDR1 DFQATT and CDR2 SNEGSKA (reference sequence). V was shortened by 3 bases and J by 8 bases, with 7 bases between the two germline ends. The CDR3 spells CSARDDEKLFF. The CDR3 DNA reads TGCAGTGCTAGGGACGACGAAAAACTGTTTTTT.

This chain connects TRBV7-2 to TRBJ2-1; the match to TRBD1 covers 9 bases. Looked up from germline, CDR1 is SGHTA and CDR2 is FQGNSA. This CDR3 is built from 15 residues. With 5 bases clipped from V and 7 bases from J, the junction kept 9 bases outside the gene matches. This chain's CDR3 is CASSEVGTGRNEQFF. The CDR3 DNA reads TGTGCCAGCAGCGAGGTGGGGACAGGGCGTAATGAGCAGTTCTTC.

The chain couples TRBV30 to TRBJ2-5, with D perhaps TRBD2 (6 bases). The CDR3 has 15 amino acids. Looked up from germline, CDR1 is GTSNPN and CDR2 is SVGIG (reference sequence). Trimming cost V 0 bases and J 1 base, with 12 bases left between them. In DNA form, the CDR3 reads TGTGCCTGGAGTGTAGGACGGGGGATCCAAGAGACCCAGTACTTC. It yields the protein CAWSVGRGIQETQYF. Looking up the rest from reference TRBV30 and TRBJ2-5 gives the full variable domain: SQTIHQWPATLVQPVGSPLSLECTVEGTSNPNLYWYRQAAGRGLQLLFYSVGIGQISSEVPQNLSASRPQDRQFILSSKKLLLSDSGFYLCAWSVGRGIQETQYFGPGTRLLVL.

This clone was observed a handful of times. V and J are TRBV30 and TRBJ2-7; D call uncertain. The CDR3 consists of 12 residues. Trimming pared 4 bases from V and 6 bases from J, leaving 13 bases between. The germline CDR1 and CDR2 sequences are GTSNPN and SVGIG (reference sequence). The CDR3 sequence: CAWKRSRSEQYF. DNA of the CDR3: TGTGCCTGGAAACGGTCCCGGTCCGAGCAGTACTTC. The complete variable domain, with remaining parts taken from reference TRBV30 and TRBJ2-7, reads SQTIHQWPATLVQPVGSPLSLECTVEGTSNPNLYWYRQAAGRGLQLLFYSVGIGQISSEVPQNLSASRPQDRQFILSSKKLLLSDSGFYLCAWKRSRSEQYFGPGTRLTVT.

CDR3 nucleotides: TGTGCCAGCAGTGCCGACAGACCCGGGGAGCTGTTTTTT. It translates to CASSADRPGELFF. The J gene is TRBJ2-2, the V gene TRBV25-1, with D maybe TRBD1 (5 bases). This CDR3 has 13 residues. Trimming removed 4 bases from V and 6 bases from J, with 9 bases in between. Germline CDR1 is MGHDK and CDR2 is SYGVNS.

This clone was seen more than once but under ten times. One base away lies a much larger clone, so this may be a sequencing read error. Other DNA sequences in the same sample also yield this CDR3. The chain uses TRBV7-9 and TRBJ1-1, with D unresolved. The CDR3 extends over 13 amino acids. Per germline, CDR1 SEHNR and CDR2 FQNEAQ (reference sequence). With 3 bases removed from V and 1 base from J, the gap between germline ends came to 6 bases. The CDR3 region is CASSLQENTEAFF. The CDR3 nucleotides are TGTGCCAGCAGCTTGCAGGAGAACACTGAAGCTTTCTTT.

The gene calls are TRBV2 and TRBJ2-1; 10 bases match TRBD2. Trimming cost V 6 bases and J 0 bases; bases outside gene matches: 2. CDR3 length: 15 residues. Germline V gene sequence: CDR1 SNHLY, CDR2 FYNNEI. The CDR3 reads CASRIAGGSYNEQFF. The CDR3, as DNA: TGTGCCAGCAGAATAGCGGGAGGCTCCTACAATGAGCAGTTCTTC.